This T cell receptor (beta chain) was captured by sequencing in a study of chemoradiotherapy in HPV16-positive cancers. Study-wide context: A couple of HPV16-positive patients' cells yielded candidate HPV-specific clones and common motifs. Overall study results and limits: Candidate HPV-specific clones and E7-related TCR motifs grew in tumor during treatment.

There are 16 residues in the CDR3. V was clipped by 4 bases and J by 0 bases, with 11 bases between them. Per the germline V gene, CDR1 is SGHRS and CDR2 is YFSETQ. Measured with immunoSEQ multiplex PCR; TCRdb has only the in-frame clones, and not every one. Of 4,000 to 6,500 clones in the sample, around 77% are singletons; the top ten hold roughly 20%. This clone was seen a handful of times. Antigen: not known. Repeated repertoire sampling spanned the course of chemoradiotherapy. The TCR was taken from a human donor with HPV-associated anogenital cancer. The sample was tumor tissue, taken from a patient who underwent chemoradiotherapy. This chain joins TRBV5-1 and TRBJ2-6, with D unclear. CDR3 DNA: TGCGCCAGCAGCCCGGACGGCGACTCTGGGGCCAACGTCCTGACTTTC. Protein product: CASSPDGDSGANVLTF.